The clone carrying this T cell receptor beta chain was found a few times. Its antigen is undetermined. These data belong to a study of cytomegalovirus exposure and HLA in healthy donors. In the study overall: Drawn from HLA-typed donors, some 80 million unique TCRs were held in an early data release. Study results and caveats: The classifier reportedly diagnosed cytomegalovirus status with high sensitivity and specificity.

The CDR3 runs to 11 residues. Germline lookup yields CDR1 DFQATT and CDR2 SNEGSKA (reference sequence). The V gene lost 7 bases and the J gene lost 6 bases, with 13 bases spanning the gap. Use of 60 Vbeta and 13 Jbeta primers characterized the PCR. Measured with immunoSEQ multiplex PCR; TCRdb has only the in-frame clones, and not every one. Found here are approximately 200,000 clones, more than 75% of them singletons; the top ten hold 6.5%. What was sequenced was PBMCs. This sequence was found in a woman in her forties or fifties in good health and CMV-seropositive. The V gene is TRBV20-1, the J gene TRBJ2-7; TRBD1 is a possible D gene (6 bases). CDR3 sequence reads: CSVQGMSEQYF. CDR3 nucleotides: TGCAGTGTTCAGGGGATGAGCGAGCAGTACTTC.